A selection of T cell receptor beta chains follows, all from one sample in a study of shared clonotypes between healthy human individuals. Here immunoSEQ multiplex PCR was the method, and the copy in TCRdb shows in-frame clones only, minus some. The sample holds fewer than 3 million clones, around 90% seen once. The sequencing input was naive CD4+ T cells from PBMCs. Source of these receptors: a young man in good health. Some clones in this sample may be carry-over from other donors' samples. The CDR3 runs from the conserved cysteine through the conserved F or W. The order of the fields is J gene, clone size, CDR3 length, V gene, D gene, CDR3 protein, CDR3 DNA. D genes are given only for firm matches. Where a row states a size, it is once, few, many or the class of an expanded clone; other rows omit it.

TRBJ1-1,few,12,TRBV7-2,NA,CASSSTGRGAFF,TGTGCCAGCAGCTCCACAGGGCGCGGAGCTTTCTTT
TRBJ2-1,NA,15,TRBV5-4,TRBD2,CASSRTSGSYNEQFF,TGTGCCAGCAGTCGGACTAGCGGATCCTACAATGAGCAGTTCTTC
TRBJ2-7,NA,14,TRBV5-1,NA,CASSLMPATYEQYF,TGCGCCAGCAGCCTCATGCCGGCAACCTACGAGCAGTACTTC
TRBJ2-1,NA,16,TRBV27,TRBD1,CASSLLRTGGIGEQFF,TGTGCCAGCAGTTTATTGCGGACAGGGGGAATAGGGGAGCAGTTCTTC
TRBJ2-6,NA,16,TRBV10-2,TRBD1,CASSGDRRSGANVLTF,TGCGCCAGCAGTGGGGACAGGCGCTCTGGGGCCAACGTCCTGACTTTC
TRBJ1-2,few,14,TRBV7-9,NA,CASSFSQINYGYTF,TGTGCCAGCAGCTTTTCCCAGATTAACTATGGCTACACCTTC
TRBJ2-2,NA,16,TRBV10-1,NA,CASSVHVPGNTGELFF,TGCGCCAGCAGTGTGCACGTACCCGGGAACACCGGGGAGCTGTTTTTT
TRBJ1-5,NA,14,TRBV6-1,NA,CASSEAGEDQPQHF,TGTGCCAGCAGTGAAGCTGGAGAGGATCAGCCCCAGCATTTT
TRBJ1-4,NA,15,TRBV5-1,NA,CASSVAGGPNEKLFF,TGCGCCAGCAGCGTGGCGGGGGGTCCTAATGAAAAACTGTTTTTT
TRBJ1-3,NA,14,TRBV6-1,NA,CAGGHAVSGNTIYF,TGTGCCGGGGGACACGCAGTTTCTGGAAACACCATATATTTT